This T cell receptor (beta chain) was recovered during a study of shared clonotypes between healthy human individuals. Findings and limits, study-wide: Non-shared clonotypes showed lower generation probabilities than clonotypes common to all four donors. Clonotype sharing across donors was expected to vary with sequencing depth. Naive subsets tended to show greater estimated richness than memory subsets.

It was around 180 ng DNA, about 30,000 T cell genomes, that sorted-subset replicate PCRs used. The assay was immunoSEQ multiplex PCR, and TCRdb's table has in-frame clones only and misses some. The data show some 1 million clones, 60% to 80% seen once. The CDR3 extends over 17 amino acids. J gave up 2 bases and V 4 bases, and 11 bases lay outside the gene matches. Germline V lookup: CDR1 MGHRA, CDR2 YSYEKL. A word on this clone: What it recognizes is unknown.

The chain carries TRBV4-1 and TRBJ2-7; TRBD2 agrees at 10 bases. The sample consisted of memory CD4+ T cells sorted from blood. The subset: CD45RA-negative fraction. The receptor was isolated from a man younger than 35 in good health. This CDR3 is CASSPLRLAGVTYEQYF. CDR3 coding DNA: TGCGCCAGCAGCCCCCTGCGCCTAGCGGGAGTGACCTACGAGCAGTACTTC.